The 27 T cell receptor beta chains below come from one sample, sequenced in a study of shared clonotypes between healthy human individuals. Clones were read by immunoSEQ multiplex PCR, and TCRdb kept only the in-frame ones, dropping some. Here the sample spans 800,000 to 1,200,000 clones, around 78% being singletons. The sequenced sample was memory CD4+ T cells from PBMCs. Subset: CD45RA-negative fraction. These receptors originate from a man between 18 and 35 years old in good health. Some clones in this sample may be carry-over from other donors' samples.

This clone was picked up many times. The V gene is TRBV29-1, the J gene TRBJ1-3; tentatively, D is TRBD1 (5 bases). The germline V gene encodes CDR1 SQVTM and CDR2 ANQGSEA. Trimming took off 7 bases at V and 0 bases at J, with 13 bases between the two ends. The CDR3 has 14 amino acids. CDR3 bases: TGCAGCGCATCAGACAGAATCTCTGGAAACACCATATATTTT. It encodes CSASDRISGNTIYF.

J is TRBJ1-4 and V is TRBV7-6; TRBD1 might be the D (5 bases). The CDR3 totals 16 residues. Germline V gene sequence: CDR1 SGHVS, CDR2 FNYEAQ. V was cut by 5 bases and J by 4 bases, with 17 bases left in between. The CDR3: CASSTTQGRYNEKLFF. The CDR3 coding sequence is TGTGCCAGCAGCACGACCCAGGGACGGTATAATGAAAAACTGTTTTTT.

Notes on this clone: In the same sample, other DNA sequences code for this CDR3. V gene TRBV5-1 combines with J gene TRBJ1-2; 8 bases fit TRBD1. Unmatched junction bases numbered 0, after V lost 3 bases and J lost 2 bases. The germline gives CDR1 SGHRS, CDR2 YFSETQ. This CDR3 contains 13 residues. In DNA form, the CDR3 reads TGCGCCAGCAGCTCAGGGGGCAACTATGGCTACACCTTC. Protein product: CASSSGGNYGYTF.

The CDR3 sequence is CASSDGLAGVTGELFF. CDR3 nucleotides: TGTGCCAGCAGTGACGGACTAGCGGGAGTCACCGGGGAGCTGTTTTTT. The genes are TRBV6-1 and TRBJ2-2; the match to TRBD2 covers 13 bases. This CDR3 has 16 amino acids. Trimming removed 3 bases from V and 4 bases from J; junction bases left unmatched: 2. Germline CDR1 reads MNHNS; CDR2 reads SASEGT.

V usage is TRBV5-1 and J usage is TRBJ2-3; weak D call: TRBD1 (5 bases). The CDR3 extends over 17 amino acids. Trimming cost V 2 bases and J 6 bases, with 22 bases left between them. Germline values: CDR1 SGHRS, CDR2 YFSETQ. The CDR3 reads CASSFVPTSGFTDTQYF. As DNA, the CDR3 is TGCGCCAGCAGCTTTGTCCCAACCTCAGGGTTCACCGATACGCAGTATTTT.

The V gene is TRBV7-2, the J gene TRBJ2-1; 11 nucleotides agree with TRBD2. Germline V CDR1 and CDR2: SGHTA, FQGNSA. The CDR3 is made up of 16 amino acids. V was pared by 2 bases and J by 7 bases, with 7 bases of the junction left unmatched. The CDR3 loop reads CASSLFIAGGGNEQFF. The CDR3 DNA reads as TGTGCCAGCAGCTTATTTATAGCGGGAGGGGGAAATGAGCAGTTCTTC. Together with reference TRBV7-2 and TRBJ2-1, the CDR3 gives the full variable domain: GAGVSQSPSNKVTEKGKDVELRCDPISGHTALYWYRQSLGQGLEFLIYFQGNSAPDKSGLPSDRFSAERTGGSVSTLTIQRTQQEDSAVYLCASSLFIAGGGNEQFFGPGTRLTVL.

Turning to this clone: A junction boundary mismatches the germline segment, possibly from a read error. The chain carries TRBV5-6 and TRBJ2-7, with TRBD2 identical over 15 bases. In germline, CDR1 is SGHDT, CDR2 YYEEEE. The length of the CDR3 is 15 residues. DNA of the CDR3: TGTGCCAGCAGCTTGACGCCGGGGACTAGCGGGAGGACCGACTTC. This sequence encodes CASSLTPGTSGRTDF. Looking up the rest from reference TRBV5-6 and TRBJ2-7 gives the full variable domain: DAGVTQSPTHLIKTRGQQVTLRCSPKSGHDTVSWYQQALGQGPQFIFQYYEEEERQRGNFPDRFSGHQFPNYSSELNVNALLLGDSALYLCASSLTPGTSGRTDFGPGTRLTVT.

The rearrangement links TRBV11-2 to TRBJ2-3; no definite D call. CDR1 is SGHAT and CDR2 is FQNNGV in the germline V gene. CDR3 length: 16 residues. V lost 1 base and J 2 bases, leaving 13 bases between the germline ends. In DNA form, the CDR3 reads TGTGCCAGCAGCTTAGGTGGGAACAGACACACAGATACGCAGTATTTT. Protein product: CASSLGGNRHTDTQYF.

The chain recombines TRBV9 with TRBJ1-1; a weak D match, TRBD1 (5 bases). Looked up from germline, CDR1 is SGDLS and CDR2 is YYNGEE. Trimming took 3 bases from V and 1 from J, leaving 16 bases between them. This CDR3 has 16 amino acids. In DNA form, the CDR3 reads TGTGCCAGCAGCGGAATAGGTAGGGGAGCGAACACTGAAGCTTTCTTT. Its translation is CASSGIGRGANTEAFF.

V gene TRBV18 combines with J gene TRBJ2-3; a weak D match, TRBD2 (5 bases). V shed 6 bases and J shed 9 bases, with 13 bases lying between them. Per germline, CDR1 KGHSH and CDR2 LQKENI. CDR3 length: 12 amino acids. CDR3 loop: CASSPLLDTQYF. CDR3 DNA: TGTGCCAGCTCCCCCTTACTAGACACGCAGTATTTT.

The gene calls are TRBV29-1 and TRBJ2-7, with TRBD2 matching 14 bases. From germline, CDR1 is SQVTM and CDR2 ANQGSEA. Unmatched junction bases numbered 8, after V lost 0 bases and J lost 7 bases. This CDR3 region has 16 residues. The CDR3 DNA reads as TGCAGCGTTGAAGATCTCCGACTAGCGGGAGGGCGGGAGCAGTACTTC. Residues: CSVEDLRLAGGREQYF.

A few counts support this clone. The gene calls are TRBV14 and TRBJ2-7; 8 bases are a match to TRBD1. Germline trimming cut 6 bases from V and 1 base from J; bases unmatched to any gene: 8. This CDR3 contains 15 residues. The germline CDR1 and CDR2 sequences are SGHDN and FVKESK. In DNA, the CDR3 is TGTGCCAGCAGGGCCCGGGACAGGACGTCCTACGAGCAGTACTTC. Amino acid sequence: CASRARDRTSYEQYF.

CDR3 sequence reads: CASSSRIDYGYTF. The DNA for the CDR3 is TGTGCCAGCAGCTCCCGTATTGACTATGGCTACACCTTC. The chain recombines TRBV7-8 with TRBJ1-2; no reliable D call. Germline lookup yields CDR1 SGHVS and CDR2 FQNEAQ. The CDR3 spans 13 residues. Deletions cut 4 bases from V and 3 bases from J, with 9 bases between.

The chain employs TRBV6-4 and TRBJ2-7; D is perhaps TRBD2 (7 bases). The V end was cut by 9 bases, the J end by 3 bases, with 12 bases between. Germline-derived CDR1 and CDR2 are MRHNA and SNTAGT. The CDR3 extends over 12 amino acids. CDR3 loop: CARGGRRYEQYF. The CDR3 DNA is TGTGCCAGGGGGGGGCGACGCTACGAGCAGTACTTC.

CDR3 in DNA: TGTGCCAGCAGCCCATCCTTCCGGGAGGCGGAAGAGACCCAGTACTTC. Translation gives CASSPSFREAEETQYF. The J gene is TRBJ2-5, the V gene TRBV7-9; 7 nucleotides align to TRBD2. The CDR3 consists of 16 residues. The V gene's germline CDR1 is SEHNR and CDR2 FQNEAQ (reference sequence). V lost 5 bases and J lost 3; bases outside the gene matches: 12.

CDR3 sequence: CSARDSTYGYTF. The CDR3 DNA is TGCAGCGCCAGGGACAGTACCTATGGCTACACCTTC. This chain links TRBV29-1 with TRBJ1-2, with 7 bases lining up with TRBD1. J was trimmed by 4 bases and V by 7 bases; bases with no gene match: 6. The length of the CDR3 is 12 residues. CDR1 SQVTM and CDR2 ANQGSEA come from the germline V gene.

The table lists this clone with many counts. The rearrangement joins TRBV5-1 to TRBJ2-3; TRBD2 matches at 13 bases. Trimming took 2 bases from V and 2 from J; bases not matched to a gene: 2. Germline V gene sequence: CDR1 SGHRS, CDR2 YFSETQ. The CDR3 spans 16 residues. DNA for the CDR3: TGCGCCAGCAGCTTACTAGCGGGAGGGAACACAGATACGCAGTATTTT. This translates into CASSLLAGGNTDTQYF.

The genes are TRBV28 and TRBJ2-3; 9 bases map to TRBD2. Germline CDR1 is MDHEN and CDR2 is SYDVKM. This CDR3 region has 16 residues. Losses at the gene ends were 6 bases for V and 3 bases for J; bases not matched to a gene: 10. CDR3 bases: TGTGCCAGCAGCCGCAGGGGGGCGGGAGGGACAGATACGCAGTATTTT. It encodes CASSRRGAGGTDTQYF.

V and J are TRBV7-2 and TRBJ2-1, with TRBD2 identical over 13 bases. CDR1 and CDR2 from the germline V gene are SGHTA and FQGNSA. CDR3 length: 15 amino acids. J gave up 4 bases and V 5 bases, and 2 bases lay outside the gene matches. The CDR3 DNA is TGTGCCAGCAGCGCGGGACTAGCGGGATACAATGAGCAGTTCTTC. Protein product: CASSAGLAGYNEQFF.

CDR3 coding DNA: TGTGCCTGGAGTACGGCCAGCGGACAGCCCCAGCATTTT. It codes for CAWSTASGQPQHF. The chain uses TRBV30 and TRBJ1-5; D unresolved. The germline V gene encodes CDR1 GTSNPN and CDR2 SVGIG (reference sequence). Trimming pared 2 bases from V and 7 bases from J, leaving 12 bases between. This CDR3 is built from 13 residues.

The rearrangement uses TRBV7-2 and TRBJ2-2; D remains ambiguous. CDR3 length equals 15 residues. CDR1 and CDR2 (germline): SGHTA, FQGNSA. Trimming cost V 6 bases and J 4 bases, with 15 bases left between them. This CDR3 is CASSSQALGTGELFF. The CDR3 DNA reads TGTGCCAGCAGTTCCCAAGCCCTGGGCACCGGGGAGCTGTTTTTT.

This chain joins TRBV7-3 and TRBJ2-7; D is uncertain. The CDR3 runs to 13 residues. Germline CDR1 SGHTA, CDR2 FQGTGA. Trimming stripped 1 base from V and 3 bases from J, with 7 bases between. The CDR3 loop is CASSLSWDYEQYF. The CDR3 coding sequence is TGTGCCAGCAGCTTAAGTTGGGACTACGAGCAGTACTTC.

This clone was counted a single time. This sample includes further DNA sequences coding for the same CDR3. The chain is built from TRBV5-6 and TRBJ2-5; unclear D gene. Germline CDR1 and CDR2: SGHDT and YYEEEE. With 0 bases removed from V and 2 bases from J, the gap between germline ends came to 2 bases. The CDR3 loop spans 12 amino acids. CDR3 bases: TGTGCCAGCAGCTTGGGGCAAGAGACCCAGTACTTC. Its protein product is CASSLGQETQYF.

The chain links TRBV28 to TRBJ2-7; D might be TRBD1 (6 bases). CDR1 and CDR2 (germline): MDHEN, SYDVKM. V gave up 10 bases and J gave up 2 bases, with 18 bases separating them. This CDR3 has 14 amino acids. The CDR3 nucleotides read TGTGCCACCAACAGGGTTGAATTGGCCTACGAGCAGTACTTC. Amino acid sequence: CATNRVELAYEQYF.

The chain recombines TRBV7-8 with TRBJ2-2, with 9 bases fitting TRBD2. Germline CDR1 reads SGHVS; CDR2 reads FQNEAQ. The CDR3 runs 15 residues. V shed 4 bases, J shed 9 bases, and the junction held 9 bases outside the gene matches. The CDR3 loop reads CASSSGTSPGRELFF. CDR3 in DNA: TGTGCCAGCAGCTCCGGGACTAGCCCGGGAAGGGAGCTGTTTTTT.

The rearrangement joins TRBV18 to TRBJ1-2; 7 bases align to TRBD1. Germline CDR1 is KGHSH and CDR2 is LQKENI. The CDR3 has 17 residues. Trimming at V came to 3 bases and at J to 8 bases, leaving 18 bases not matched to a gene. DNA for the CDR3: TGTGCCAGCTCACCCCAGAGACAGGGACCTGGCCTGGGCGGCTACACCTTC. Translation: CASSPQRQGPGLGGYTF.

The V and J genes are TRBV11-1 and TRBJ1-1; D gene ambiguous. Germline lookup yields CDR1 SGHAT and CDR2 FQDESV (reference sequence). The ends were cut back, 5 bases at V and 1 base at J, with 8 bases in the middle. The CDR3 has 13 residues. DNA for the CDR3: TGTGCCAGCAGCCACCAGACGAACACTGAAGCTTTCTTT. Encoded protein: CASSHQTNTEAFF.